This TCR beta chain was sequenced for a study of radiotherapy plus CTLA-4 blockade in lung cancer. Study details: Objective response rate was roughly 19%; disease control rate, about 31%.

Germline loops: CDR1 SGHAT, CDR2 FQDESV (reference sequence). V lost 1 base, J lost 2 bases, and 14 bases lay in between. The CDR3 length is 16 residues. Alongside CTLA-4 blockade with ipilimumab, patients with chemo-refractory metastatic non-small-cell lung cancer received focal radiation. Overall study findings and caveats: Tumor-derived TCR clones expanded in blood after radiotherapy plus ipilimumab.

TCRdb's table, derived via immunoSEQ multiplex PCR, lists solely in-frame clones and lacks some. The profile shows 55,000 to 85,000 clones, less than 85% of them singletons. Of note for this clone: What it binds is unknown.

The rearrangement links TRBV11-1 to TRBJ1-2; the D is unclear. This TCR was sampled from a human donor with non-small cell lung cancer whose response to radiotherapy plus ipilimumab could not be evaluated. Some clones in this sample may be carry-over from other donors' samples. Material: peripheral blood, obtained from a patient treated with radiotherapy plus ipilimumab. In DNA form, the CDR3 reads TGTGCCAGCAGCTTAGGACGATCGGGAGGGAACTATGGCTACACCTTC. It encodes CASSLGRSGGNYGYTF.